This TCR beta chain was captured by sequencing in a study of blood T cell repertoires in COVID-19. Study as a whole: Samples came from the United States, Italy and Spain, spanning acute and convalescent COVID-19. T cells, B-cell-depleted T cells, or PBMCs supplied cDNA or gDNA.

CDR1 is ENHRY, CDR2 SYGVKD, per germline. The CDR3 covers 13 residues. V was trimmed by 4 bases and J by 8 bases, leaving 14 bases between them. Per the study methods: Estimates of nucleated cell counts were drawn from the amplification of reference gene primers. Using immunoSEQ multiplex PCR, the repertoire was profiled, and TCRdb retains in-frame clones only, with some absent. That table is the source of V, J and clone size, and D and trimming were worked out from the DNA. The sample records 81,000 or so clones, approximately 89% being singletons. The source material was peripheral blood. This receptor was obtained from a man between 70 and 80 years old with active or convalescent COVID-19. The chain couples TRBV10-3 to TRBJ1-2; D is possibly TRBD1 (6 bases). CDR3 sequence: CAISVEGGRGYTF. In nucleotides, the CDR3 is TGTGCCATCAGTGTTGAGGGGGGGAGAGGCTACACCTTC.